This TCR beta chain was profiled in a study of CD8 T cells in ankylosing spondylitis. The V gene's germline CDR1 is MNHNS and CDR2 SASEGT. V lost 8 bases to trimming and J lost 8 bases; unmatched junction nucleotides: 14. The length of the CDR3 is 16 residues. MiXCR, applied by TCRdb to the 5' RACE reads, yields one record per CDR3 protein. The sample lists about 150,000 distinct CDR3 sequences; roughly 31% were seen once. The chain uses TRBV6-1 and TRBJ2-1, with 11 bases matching TRBD1. The receptor comes from a male donor with ankylosing spondylitis. Sequencing input: synovial fluid, either unsorted or a sorted T cell fraction (not recorded which). The CDR3 region is CASQPSPGQGVDEQFF. The CDR3 region has the DNA TGTGCCAGCCAACCCTCCCCGGGACAGGGGGTCGATGAGCAGTTCTTC.